This T cell receptor (beta chain) was recorded in a study of response to subunit inactivated influenza vaccine. The table lists this clonotype with a few counts. Its antigen is undetermined. Findings and limits, study-wide: With each seasonal influenza vaccination, the authors suggested, few new T cells are recruited.

Via MiXCR, TCRdb re-called the RT-PCR reads, giving one row per CDR3 protein. The sample shows approximately 500,000 distinct CDR3 sequences, under 15% of them seen only once. The TCR sequence derives from a man aged 45-65 years who received an inactivated influenza vaccine. The material sequenced was PBMCs from blood, taken roughly 46 days after vaccination.

CDR3 residues: CSAEDWRYQETQYF. The CDR3 bases are TGCAGTGCAGAGGACTGGCGGTACCAAGAGACCCAGTACTTC. The V gene is TRBV20-1, the J gene TRBJ2-5; the D gene is possibly TRBD2 (5 bases). Looked up from germline, CDR1 is DFQATT and CDR2 is SNEGSKA (reference sequence). The germline V and J ends were trimmed by 6 bases and 0 bases, with 14 bases remaining between them. The CDR3 is 14 amino acids.